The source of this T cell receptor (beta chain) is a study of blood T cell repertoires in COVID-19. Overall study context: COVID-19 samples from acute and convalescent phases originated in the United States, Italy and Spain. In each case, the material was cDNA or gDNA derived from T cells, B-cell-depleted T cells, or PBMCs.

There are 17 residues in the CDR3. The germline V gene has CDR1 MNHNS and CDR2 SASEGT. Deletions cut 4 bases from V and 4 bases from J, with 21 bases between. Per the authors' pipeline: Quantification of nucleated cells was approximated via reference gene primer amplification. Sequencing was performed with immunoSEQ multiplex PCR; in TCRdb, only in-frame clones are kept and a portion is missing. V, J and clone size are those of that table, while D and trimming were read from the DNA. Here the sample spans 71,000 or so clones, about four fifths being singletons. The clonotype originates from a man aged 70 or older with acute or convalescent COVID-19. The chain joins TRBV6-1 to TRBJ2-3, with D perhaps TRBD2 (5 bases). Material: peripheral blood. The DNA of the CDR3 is TGTGCCAGCAGTGCCCCGCTATATTCGTCCGGGGCAGATACGCAGTATTTT. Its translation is CASSAPLYSSGADTQYF.